The 30 T cell receptor beta chains below all came from one sample that was sequenced in a study of Ad26.COV2.S vaccination and SARS-CoV-2 variants. This table comes from immunoSEQ multiplex PCR, and its TCRdb copy is limited to in-frame clones, with some not included. The data hold tens of thousands of clones, with 82% observed a single time. Here the sequenced sample was peripheral blood, taken after recovery from COVID-19. The receptors were gathered from a human donor who had recovered from COVID-19.

The rearrangement joins TRBV4-3 to TRBJ2-5, with 7 bases fitting TRBD1. This CDR3 spans 13 amino acids. Germline-derived CDR1 and CDR2 are LGHNA and YSLEER. V lost 3 bases to trimming and J lost 3 bases; unmatched junction nucleotides: 1. In nucleotides, the CDR3 is TGCGCCAGCAGCCACGACAGGGAAGAGACCCAGTACTTC. The encoded protein is CASSHDREETQYF.

The V and J genes are TRBV7-9 and TRBJ2-2, with a tentative D call TRBD2 (6 bases). Between the trimmed V and J ends, which lost 0 bases and 7 bases, there was a span of 12 bases. Germline V gene sequence: CDR1 SEHNR, CDR2 FQNEAQ (reference sequence). The CDR3 loop spans 15 amino acids. Here the CDR3 reads CASSLAPGVDGELFF. CDR3 coding DNA: TGTGCCAGCAGCTTAGCACCGGGAGTGGACGGGGAGCTGTTTTTT.

The rearrangement uses TRBV5-6 and TRBJ2-1; the match to TRBD2 covers 13 bases. CDR3 length: 16 residues. Germline CDR1 reads SGHDT; CDR2 reads YYEEEE. V was pared by 4 bases and J by 7 bases, with 8 bases of the junction left unmatched. The CDR3 reads CASSLATSGRLNEQFF. CDR3 DNA sequence: TGTGCCAGCAGCCTGGCGACTAGCGGGAGGTTAAATGAGCAGTTCTTC.

V is TRBV14 and J is TRBJ1-1; no definite D call. V dropped 0 bases and J dropped 4 bases, with 6 bases sitting between them. CDR1 and CDR2 (germline): SGHDN, FVKESK. This CDR3 is built from 13 residues. The CDR3 is CASSQDLLTEAFF. The CDR3 nucleotides are TGTGCCAGCAGCCAAGACCTTCTCACTGAAGCTTTCTTT.

The chain couples TRBV11-2 to TRBJ2-7; TRBD1 matches at 9 bases. The length of the CDR3 is 14 residues. Germline CDR1 and CDR2: SGHAT and FQNNGV. The V and J ends lost 7 bases and 1 base, in that order; junction bases with no gene match: 5. The CDR3 here is CASNVQGASYEQYF. The DNA of the CDR3 is TGTGCCAGCAACGTACAGGGGGCGTCCTACGAGCAGTACTTC.

The chain links TRBV4-2 to TRBJ2-1; TRBD2 matches at 7 bases. The V segment lost 1 base and the J segment 9 bases; nucleotides outside the gene matches: 12. The CDR3 loop spans 16 amino acids. CDR1 and CDR2 from the germline V gene are LGHNA and YNFKEQ. In DNA, the CDR3 is TGTGCCAGCAGCCAAGCCGGGTCCGGGGGGATCCGTGAGCAGTTCTTC. Translating gives CASSQAGSGGIREQFF.

This chain links TRBV11-2 with TRBJ2-7, with unresolved D. Trimming pared 0 bases from V and 3 bases from J, leaving 0 bases between. The germline V gene has CDR1 SGHAT and CDR2 FQNNGV. The CDR3 consists of 11 residues. Here the CDR3 DNA reads TGTGCCAGCAGCTTAGACTACGAGCAGTACTTC. This sequence encodes CASSLDYEQYF.

This clone was seen just once. CDR3 in DNA: TGTGCCAGCACTCTCATCATGAACACTGAAGCTTTCTTT. Translated: CASTLIMNTEAFF. The V gene is TRBV12-3 or TRBV12-4, the J gene TRBJ1-1, with D unresolved. V lost 7 bases to trimming and J lost 0 bases, with 9 bases between them. This CDR3 is built from 13 residues.

The chain links TRBV5-5 to TRBJ2-6, with a possible D match to TRBD1 (6 bases). Per germline, CDR1 SGHKS and CDR2 YYEKEE (reference sequence). V shed 4 bases and J shed 4 bases, with 12 bases lying between them. The CDR3 extends over 15 amino acids. The CDR3 coding sequence is TGTGCCAGCAGCCTAACAGGGAGCGGGGCCAACGTCCTGACTTTC. Translation: CASSLTGSGANVLTF. Variable domain in full (rest from reference TRBV5-5 and TRBJ2-6): DAGVTQSPTHLIKTRGQQVTLRCSPISGHKSVSWYQQVLGQGPQFIFQYYEKEERGRGNFPDRFSARQFPNYSSELNVNALLLGDSALYLCASSLTGSGANVLTFGAGSRLTVL.

V gene TRBV28 combines with J gene TRBJ1-1, with TRBD1 identical over 8 bases. The ends lost 7 bases at V and 11 bases at J; junction bases unmatched: 9. This CDR3 has 12 residues. Germline-derived CDR1 and CDR2 are MDHEN and SYDVKM. The CDR3 DNA follows: TGTGCCAGCAATCCAGGGGGCGAATATGCTTTCTTT. Translating gives CASNPGGEYAFF.

The chain recombines TRBV7-3 with TRBJ1-1, with D possibly being TRBD1 (6 bases). Trimming took 2 bases from V and 0 from J, leaving 13 bases between them. The CDR3 sequence is 16 residues long. Germline values: CDR1 SGHTA, CDR2 FQGTGA. CDR3 sequence reads: CASSLGTGILNTEAFF. Here the CDR3 DNA reads TGTGCCAGCAGCTTAGGTACAGGGATACTGAACACTGAAGCTTTCTTT.

The chain couples TRBV6-2 or TRBV6-3 to TRBJ1-6, with 9 bases identical to TRBD1. Trimming cost V 5 bases and J 10 bases; bases outside gene matches: 9. CDR1 is MNHEY and CDR2 is SVGEGT in the germline V gene. This CDR3 has 15 residues. The CDR3 spells CASSDPGQGRSPLHF. CDR3 nucleotides: TGTGCCAGCAGTGACCCGGGACAGGGTCGGTCACCCCTCCACTTT.

This CDR3 is CASSLLRDTTGENEKLFF. CDR3 coding DNA: TGCGCCAGCAGCTTACTTCGAGACACGACAGGGGAGAATGAAAAACTGTTTTTT. The chain recombines TRBV5-1 with TRBJ1-4, with TRBD1 identical over 8 bases. The CDR3 contains 18 residues. Germline V gene sequence: CDR1 SGHRS, CDR2 YFSETQ. V lost 2 bases and J lost 5; bases outside the gene matches: 14.

The chain couples TRBV19 to TRBJ2-2, with a tentative D call TRBD1 (5 bases). The CDR3 extends over 15 amino acids. V was shortened by 5 bases and J by 1 base, with 11 bases between the two germline ends. Germline lookup yields CDR1 LNHDA and CDR2 SQIVND (reference sequence). The CDR3 DNA is TGTGCCAGTAGTTTCCCTCAGGGGAACACCGGGGAGCTGTTTTTT. Translated, it gives CASSFPQGNTGELFF.

The chain combines TRBV25-1 with TRBJ1-1; maybe TRBD1 (6 bases). V lost 4 bases and J 5 bases, leaving 11 bases between the germline ends. This CDR3 has 13 residues. Germline CDR1 and CDR2: MGHDK and SYGVNS. The CDR3 region is CASSAGAGTEAFF. Here the CDR3 DNA reads TGTGCCAGCAGTGCAGGGGCGGGAACTGAAGCTTTCTTT.

The genes are TRBV24-1 and TRBJ2-1; D possibly corresponds to TRBD2 (5 bases). Germline assignment: CDR1 KGHDR and CDR2 SFDVKD. The ends were cut back, 4 bases at V and 5 bases at J, with 11 bases in the middle. This CDR3 region has 14 residues. The CDR3 bases are TGTGCCACCAGTGACCCGAGGGAGAACAATGAGCAGTTCTTC. Translated, it gives CATSDPRENNEQFF.

This clone appeared a single time. The chain is built from TRBV19 and TRBJ1-2, with 7 bases identical to TRBD1. This CDR3 has 13 amino acids. Germline assignment: CDR1 LNHDA and CDR2 SQIVND (reference sequence). With 4 bases clipped from V and 7 bases from J, the junction kept 6 bases outside the gene matches. This chain's CDR3 is CASSTDDRAGYTF. The CDR3 coding sequence is TGTGCCAGTAGTACCGACGACAGGGCTGGCTACACCTTC.

The CDR3 loop reads CSVGLSNNEQFF. The CDR3 DNA is TGCAGCGTTGGACTTTCTAACAATGAGCAGTTCTTC. This chain uses TRBV29-1 with TRBJ2-1; D is ambiguous. The CDR3 has 12 residues. Trimming pared 4 bases from V and 5 bases from J, leaving 9 bases between. Germline loops: CDR1 SQVTM, CDR2 ANQGSEA.

The chain combines TRBV18 with TRBJ1-2; D is perhaps TRBD1 (6 bases). CDR1 is KGHSH and CDR2 is LQKENI in the germline V gene. The CDR3 sequence is 15 residues long. Between the trimmed V and J ends, which lost 0 bases and 6 bases, there was a span of 14 bases. The CDR3 bases are TGTGCCAGCTCACCACCGGTGGCCGGGGGCGATGGCTACACCTTC. Amino acids: CASSPPVAGGDGYTF.

The chain couples TRBV6-2 or TRBV6-3 to TRBJ1-5; D might be TRBD1 (6 bases). Germline CDR1 reads MNHEY; CDR2 reads SVGEGT. CDR3 size: 19 residues. V was shortened by 6 bases and J by 3 bases, with 27 bases between the two germline ends. The CDR3 spells CASSLLRQRTGAANQPQHF. In nucleotides, the CDR3 is TGTGCCAGCAGCCTACTCAGACAGCGGACGGGGGCGGCCAATCAGCCCCAGCATTTT.

This chain joins TRBV10-1 and TRBJ2-3; D call uncertain. CDR1 is WNHNN, CDR2 SYGVQD, per germline (reference sequence). The CDR3 sequence is 15 residues long. Deletions cut 0 bases from V and 4 bases from J, with 11 bases between. The CDR3 spells CASSESSRLADTQYF. CDR3 DNA: TGCGCCAGCAGTGAGTCGAGCCGCTTGGCAGATACGCAGTATTTT.

This chain uses TRBV7-9 with TRBJ2-3, with 7 bases aligning to TRBD1. Germline values: CDR1 SEHNR, CDR2 FQNEAQ (reference sequence). The CDR3 contains 16 residues. V was clipped by 5 bases and J by 0 bases; unmatched bases: 8. The CDR3 loop reads CASSPPTGMSTDTQYF. The DNA for the CDR3 is TGTGCCAGCAGCCCTCCGACAGGGATGAGCACAGATACGCAGTATTTT.

The chain carries TRBV7-2 and TRBJ2-7; 10 bases are a match to TRBD1. CDR3 length equals 15 residues. J gave up 4 bases and V 5 bases, and 8 bases lay outside the gene matches. Germline loops: CDR1 SGHTA, CDR2 FQGNSA. The CDR3 protein is CASSMPGQGFYEQYF. The CDR3 DNA reads as TGTGCCAGCAGCATGCCGGGACAGGGGTTTTACGAGCAGTACTTC.

This chain uses TRBV12-3 or TRBV12-4 with TRBJ2-7, with D perhaps matching TRBD1 (6 bases). CDR3 length equals 13 residues. Trimming took off 4 bases at V and 5 bases at J, with 12 bases between the two ends. CDR3 coding DNA: TGTGCCAGCAGTTCTCAGGGGCGGGACGAGCAGTACTTC. Amino acid sequence: CASSSQGRDEQYF.

In this sample, this clone turned up a few times. This chain uses TRBV4-2 with TRBJ1-1; D is uncertain. CDR1 and CDR2 from the germline V gene are LGHNA and YNFKEQ. Trimming cost V 0 bases and J 0 bases, with 8 bases left between them. CDR3 length: 15 residues. This CDR3 is CASSQEGALNTEAFF. As DNA, the CDR3 is TGTGCCAGCAGCCAAGAGGGTGCTTTGAACACTGAAGCTTTCTTT.

The rearrangement joins TRBV7-2 to TRBJ2-7; TRBD2 aligns across 7 bases. Trimming at V came to 2 bases and at J to 3 bases, leaving 4 bases not matched to a gene. The CDR3 is 14 residues long. Germline V gene lookup returns CDR1 SGHTA and CDR2 FQGNSA. The CDR3 region has the DNA TGTGCCAGCAGCTTACGCGGGAGTTTCTACGAGCAGTACTTC. Translating it yields CASSLRGSFYEQYF.

This chain joins TRBV4-2 and TRBJ2-7, with 7 bases aligning to TRBD2. The trim removed 0 bases at V and 2 bases at J, leaving 4 bases unmatched. CDR1 and CDR2 (germline): LGHNA, YNFKEQ. CDR3 size: 15 residues. The DNA for the CDR3 is TGTGCCAGCAGCCAAGAGCGGGAGCCCACCTACGAGCAGTACTTC. Protein product: CASSQEREPTYEQYF.

This chain uses TRBV5-4 with TRBJ2-1; 9 bases align to TRBD2. There are 15 residues in the CDR3. V lost 0 bases and J lost 6; bases outside the gene matches: 4. Germline assignment: CDR1 SGHNT and CDR2 YYREEE (reference sequence). The CDR3 region has the DNA TGTGCCAGCAGCTTGGACGGCGGGAGGGCCAATGAGCAGTTCTTC. Its protein is CASSLDGGRANEQFF.

The chain combines TRBV15 with TRBJ2-7; D perhaps matches TRBD1 (7 bases). The CDR3 totals 15 residues. Looked up from germline, CDR1 is LNHNV and CDR2 is YYDKDF (reference sequence). Trimming shortened V by 0 bases and J by 6 bases, and 15 bases separated the two germline ends. The CDR3 coding sequence is TGTGCCACCAGCAGAGATAATTTCAGGGGGGCCGAGCAGTACTTC. Translated, it gives CATSRDNFRGAEQYF. Drawing the rest from reference TRBV15 and TRBJ2-7, the complete variable domain is DAMVIQNPRYQVTQFGKPVTLSCSQTLNHNVMYWYQQKSSQAPKLLFHYYDKDFNNEADTPDNFQSRRPNTSFCFLDIRSPGLGDTAMYLCATSRDNFRGAEQYFGPGTRLTVT.

The chain joins TRBV20-1 to TRBJ1-1, with D tentatively TRBD1 (5 bases). The V end was cut by 0 bases, the J end by 12 bases, with 11 bases between. This CDR3 has 11 residues. Germline V gives CDR1 DFQATT, CDR2 SNEGSKA (reference sequence). The DNA of the CDR3 is TGCAGTGCTAGAGATGGGGGTGTGCCTTTCTTT. As protein: CSARDGGVPFF.